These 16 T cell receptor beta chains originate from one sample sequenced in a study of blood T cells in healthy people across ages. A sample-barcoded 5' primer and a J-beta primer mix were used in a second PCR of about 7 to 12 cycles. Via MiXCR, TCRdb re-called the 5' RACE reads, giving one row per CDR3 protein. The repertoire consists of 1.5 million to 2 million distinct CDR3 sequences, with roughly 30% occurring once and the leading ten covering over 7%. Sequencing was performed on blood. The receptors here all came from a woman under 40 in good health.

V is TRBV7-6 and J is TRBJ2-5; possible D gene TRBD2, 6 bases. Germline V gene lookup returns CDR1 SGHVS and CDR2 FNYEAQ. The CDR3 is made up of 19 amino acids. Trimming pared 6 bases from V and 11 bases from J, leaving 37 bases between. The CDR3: CASSQARGAGLPSYNEQYF. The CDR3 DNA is TGTGCCAGCAGTCAAGCACGGGGAGCGGGCCTCCCTTCCTACAATGAGCAGTACTTC.

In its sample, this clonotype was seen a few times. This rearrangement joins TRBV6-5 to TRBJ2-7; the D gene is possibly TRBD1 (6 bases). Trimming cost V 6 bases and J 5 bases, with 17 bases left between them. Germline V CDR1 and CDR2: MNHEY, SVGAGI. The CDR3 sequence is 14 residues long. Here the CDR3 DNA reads TGTGCCAGCAGGATCGGCAAACAGGGCCACGAGCAGTACTTC. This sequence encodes CASRIGKQGHEQYF.

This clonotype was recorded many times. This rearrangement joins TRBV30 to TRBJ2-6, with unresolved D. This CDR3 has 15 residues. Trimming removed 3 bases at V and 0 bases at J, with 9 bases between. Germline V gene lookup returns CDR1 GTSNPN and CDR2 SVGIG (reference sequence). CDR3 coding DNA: TGTGCCTGGAGAAGGAGCGCCTCTGGGGCCAACGTCCTGACTTTC. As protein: CAWRRSASGANVLTF.

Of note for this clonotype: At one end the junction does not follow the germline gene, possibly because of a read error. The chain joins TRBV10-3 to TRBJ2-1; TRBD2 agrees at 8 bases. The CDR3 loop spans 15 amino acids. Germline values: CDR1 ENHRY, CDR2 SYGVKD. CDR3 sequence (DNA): TGTGTCATCAGTGAACCCTCGGGGGGGCGAAATGAGCAGTTCTTC. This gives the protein CVISEPSGGRNEQFF.

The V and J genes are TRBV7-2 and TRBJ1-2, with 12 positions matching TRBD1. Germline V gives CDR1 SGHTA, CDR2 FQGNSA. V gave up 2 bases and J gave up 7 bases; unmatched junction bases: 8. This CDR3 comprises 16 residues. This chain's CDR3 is CASSLIGGTGGSGYTF. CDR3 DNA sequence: TGTGCCAGCAGCTTAATTGGGGGGACAGGGGGCTCTGGCTACACCTTC.

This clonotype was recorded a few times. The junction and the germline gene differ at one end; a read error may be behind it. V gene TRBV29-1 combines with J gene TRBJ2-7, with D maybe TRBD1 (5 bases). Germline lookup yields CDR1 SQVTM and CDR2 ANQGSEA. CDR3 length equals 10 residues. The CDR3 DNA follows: TGCAGCGTCAGGGATTACGGGCAGTACTTC. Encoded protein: CSVRDYGQYF.

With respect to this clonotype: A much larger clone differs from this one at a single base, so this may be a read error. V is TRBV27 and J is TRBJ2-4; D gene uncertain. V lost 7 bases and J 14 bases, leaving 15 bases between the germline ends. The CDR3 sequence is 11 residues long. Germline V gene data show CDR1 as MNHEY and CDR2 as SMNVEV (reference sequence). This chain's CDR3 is CASIAAPSKYF. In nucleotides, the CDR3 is TGTGCCAGCATAGCCGCCCCCTCAAAGTACTTC.

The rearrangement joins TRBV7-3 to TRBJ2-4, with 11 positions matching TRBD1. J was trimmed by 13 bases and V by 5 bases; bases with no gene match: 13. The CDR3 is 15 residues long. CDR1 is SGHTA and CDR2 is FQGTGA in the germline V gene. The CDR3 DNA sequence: TGTGCCAGCAGCCCCGGGACAGGGGGAGGAGAGATCCAGTACTTC. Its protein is CASSPGTGGGEIQYF.

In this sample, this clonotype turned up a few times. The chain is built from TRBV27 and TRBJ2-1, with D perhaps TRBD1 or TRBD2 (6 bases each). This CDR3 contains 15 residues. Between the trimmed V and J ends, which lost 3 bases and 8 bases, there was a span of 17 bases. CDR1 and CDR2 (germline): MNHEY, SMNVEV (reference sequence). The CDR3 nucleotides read TGTGCCAGCAGTTTCCGGTTAGGGGGGAGACATGAGCAGTTCTTC. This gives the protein CASSFRLGGRHEQFF.

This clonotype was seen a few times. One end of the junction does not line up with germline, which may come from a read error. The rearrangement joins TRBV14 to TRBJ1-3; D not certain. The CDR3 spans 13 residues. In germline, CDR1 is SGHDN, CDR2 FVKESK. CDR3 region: CASSPKRTAAIYF. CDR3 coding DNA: TGCGCCAGCAGCCCCAAAAGGACGGCGGCCATATATTTT.

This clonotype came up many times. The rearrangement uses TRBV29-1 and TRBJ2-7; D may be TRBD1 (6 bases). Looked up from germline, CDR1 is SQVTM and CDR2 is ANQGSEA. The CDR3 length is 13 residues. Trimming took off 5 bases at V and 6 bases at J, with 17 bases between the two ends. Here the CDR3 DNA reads TGCAGCGTTTACCGGGACAAGGGGTCCGAGCAGTACTTC. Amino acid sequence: CSVYRDKGSEQYF.

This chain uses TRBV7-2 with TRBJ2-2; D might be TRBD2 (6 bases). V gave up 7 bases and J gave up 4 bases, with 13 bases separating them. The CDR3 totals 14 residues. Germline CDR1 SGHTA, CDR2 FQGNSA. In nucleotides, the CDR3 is TGTGCCAGCACCTCCGGAGGGCGCACCGGGGAGCTGTTTTTT. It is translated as CASTSGGRTGELFF.

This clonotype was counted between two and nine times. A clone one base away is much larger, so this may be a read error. The CDR3 spells CASSLEGASFYNEQFF. In DNA, the CDR3 is TGCGCCAGCAGCTTGGAGGGAGCGTCGTTCTACAATGAGCAGTTCTTC. The rearrangement joins TRBV5-1 to TRBJ2-1, with a weak D call TRBD2 (5 bases). Germline CDR1 and CDR2: SGHRS and YFSETQ. This CDR3 contains 16 residues. Trimming pared 0 bases from V and 3 bases from J, leaving 13 bases between.

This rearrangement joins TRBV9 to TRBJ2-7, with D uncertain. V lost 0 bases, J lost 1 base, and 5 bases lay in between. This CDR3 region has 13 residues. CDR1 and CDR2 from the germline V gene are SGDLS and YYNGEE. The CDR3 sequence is CASSVDQSYEQYF. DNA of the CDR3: TGTGCCAGCAGCGTAGACCAGTCCTACGAGCAGTACTTC.

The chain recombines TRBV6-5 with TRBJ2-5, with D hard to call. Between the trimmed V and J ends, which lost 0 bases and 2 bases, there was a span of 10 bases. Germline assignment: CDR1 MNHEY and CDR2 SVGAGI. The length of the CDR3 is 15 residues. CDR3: CASSYSANLQETQYF. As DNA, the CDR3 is TGTGCCAGCAGTTACTCGGCTAACCTTCAAGAGACCCAGTACTTC.

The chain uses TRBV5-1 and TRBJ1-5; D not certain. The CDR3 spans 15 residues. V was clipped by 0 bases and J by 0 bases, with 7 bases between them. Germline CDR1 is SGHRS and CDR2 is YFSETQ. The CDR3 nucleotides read TGCGCCAGCAGCTTGGATTTGGATAGCAATCAGCCCCAGCATTTT. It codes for CASSLDLDSNQPQHF. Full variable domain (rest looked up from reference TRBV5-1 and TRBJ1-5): KAGVTQTPRYLIKTRGQQVTLSCSPISGHRSVSWYQQTPGQGLQFLFEYFSETQRNKGNFPGRFSGRQFSNSRSEMNVSTLELGDSALYLCASSLDLDSNQPQHFGDGTRLSIL.